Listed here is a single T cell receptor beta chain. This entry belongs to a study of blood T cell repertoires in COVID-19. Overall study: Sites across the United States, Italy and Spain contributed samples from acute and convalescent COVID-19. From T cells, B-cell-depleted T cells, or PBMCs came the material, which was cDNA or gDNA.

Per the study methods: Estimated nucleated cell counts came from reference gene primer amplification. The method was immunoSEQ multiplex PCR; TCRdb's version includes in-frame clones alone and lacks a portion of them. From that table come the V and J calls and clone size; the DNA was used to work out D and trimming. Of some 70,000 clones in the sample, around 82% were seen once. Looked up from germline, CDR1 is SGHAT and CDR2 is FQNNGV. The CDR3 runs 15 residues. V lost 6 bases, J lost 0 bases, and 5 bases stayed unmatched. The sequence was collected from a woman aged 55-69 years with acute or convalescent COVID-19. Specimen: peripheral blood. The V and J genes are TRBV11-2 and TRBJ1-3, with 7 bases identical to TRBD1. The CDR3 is CASSYAGGSGNTIYF. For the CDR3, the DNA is TGTGCCAGCAGTTATGCAGGGGGCTCTGGAAACACCATATATTTT.